These 18 T cell receptor beta chains came from one sample sequenced in a study of shared clonotypes between healthy human individuals. Libraries were prepared by immunoSEQ multiplex PCR; TCRdb keeps only in-frame clonotypes and omits some of them. The sample carries about 820,000 clones, about 92% recorded once. Terminally differentiated effector memory CD45RA+ cells were excluded from the naive CD8 cells, which were CD45RO-negative and positively selected for CCR7. Sequenced material: naive CD8+ T cells sorted from blood. These TCRs come from a man aged 25 to 40 in good health.

The chain recombines TRBV4-3 with TRBJ2-1; no clear D gene. Germline CDR1 and CDR2: LGHNA and YSLEER. Trimming cost V 5 bases and J 7 bases, with 12 bases left between them. CDR3 size: 13 residues. The CDR3 loop is CASSSSATNEQFF. The CDR3 nucleotides read TGCGCCAGCAGCTCAAGCGCGACAAATGAGCAGTTCTTC.

The chain couples TRBV5-4 to TRBJ2-1; 7 bases agree with TRBD2. Germline assignment: CDR1 SGHNT and CDR2 YYREEE (reference sequence). V shed 4 bases, J shed 4 bases, and the junction held 5 bases outside the gene matches. The CDR3 sequence is 14 residues long. As DNA, the CDR3 is TGTGCCAGCAGCCCTGGAGCGGGGTACAATGAGCAGTTCTTC. Amino acid sequence: CASSPGAGYNEQFF.

CDR3 DNA: TGTGCCAGCAGCGTAGGGTTCAGGGACTACGAGCAGTACTTC. It encodes CASSVGFRDYEQYF. This chain connects TRBV9 to TRBJ2-7, with TRBD1 as a possible D gene (5 bases). From germline, CDR1 is SGDLS and CDR2 YYNGEE. Trimming stripped 0 bases from V and 3 bases from J, with 10 bases between. This CDR3 is built from 14 residues.

The rearrangement links TRBV10-3 to TRBJ2-1; 10 bases map to TRBD2. Germline trimming cut 4 bases from V and 1 base from J; bases unmatched to any gene: 4. Germline V gives CDR1 ENHRY, CDR2 SYGVKD. This CDR3 contains 16 residues. This chain's CDR3 is CAISVPTSGSYNEQFF. The DNA for the CDR3 is TGTGCCATCAGTGTCCCGACTAGCGGGTCCTACAATGAGCAGTTCTTC.

This chain connects TRBV7-6 to TRBJ2-3; D remains ambiguous. The CDR3 is 13 residues long. Germline CDR1 is SGHVS and CDR2 is FNYEAQ. Trimming pared 1 base from V and 2 bases from J, leaving 4 bases between. CDR3 residues: CASSLVTTDTQYF. CDR3 DNA: TGTGCCAGCAGCTTAGTCACCACAGATACGCAGTATTTT.

CDR3 in DNA: TGTGCCAGCAGCTTAATAGGAATAGCCTACGAGCAGTACTTC. It yields the protein CASSLIGIAYEQYF. This rearrangement joins TRBV5-8 to TRBJ2-7; D uncertain. Germline V CDR1 and CDR2: SGHTS, YDEGEE. This CDR3 has 14 amino acids. Trimming took 2 bases from V and 2 from J, leaving 11 bases between them.

Written as DNA, the CDR3 is TGTGCCAGCAGCCCGGGGGACAGGGGTAACGGGGAGCTGTTTTTT. Its translation: CASSPGDRGNGELFF. The chain is built from TRBV5-5 and TRBJ2-2, with TRBD1 identical over 10 bases. CDR1 and CDR2 (germline): SGHKS, YYEKEE (reference sequence). CDR3 length equals 15 residues. Germline trimming cut 4 bases from V and 7 bases from J; bases unmatched to any gene: 7.

The chain recombines TRBV25-1 with TRBJ1-5, with a weak D call TRBD1 (5 bases). Germline loops: CDR1 MGHDK, CDR2 SYGVNS. V lost 2 bases, J lost 2 bases, and 10 bases lay in between. The CDR3 runs to 15 residues. The CDR3 DNA sequence: TGTGCCAGCAGTGAAGAAGGGGACGGCAATCAGCCCCAGCATTTT. This codes for CASSEEGDGNQPQHF.

The chain has TRBV6-5 and TRBJ2-1; D may be TRBD1 (5 bases). CDR3 length: 15 amino acids. V was cut by 2 bases and J by 5 bases, with 13 bases left in between. Germline V CDR1 and CDR2: MNHEY, SVGAGI. CDR3 sequence reads: CASSYRQGSNNEQFF. In DNA, the CDR3 is TGTGCCAGCAGTTACCGTCAGGGTTCTAACAATGAGCAGTTCTTC.

This chain joins TRBV5-4 and TRBJ2-1, with D possibly matching TRBD2 (7 bases). The germline V gene has CDR1 SGHNT and CDR2 YYREEE (reference sequence). The CDR3 is made up of 16 amino acids. The germline V and J ends were trimmed by 7 bases and 4 bases, with 21 bases remaining between them. In DNA form, the CDR3 reads TGTGCCAGCCAGGGGTCTGCGGGACTACAATACAATGAGCAGTTCTTC. Amino acids: CASQGSAGLQYNEQFF.

The chain joins TRBV4-1 to TRBJ2-7; D is undetermined. The V end was cut by 4 bases, the J end by 1 base, with 14 bases between. The CDR3 runs to 15 residues. CDR1 and CDR2 (germline): MGHRA, YSYEKL. The CDR3 nucleotides read TGCGCCAGCAGCCCCGAAAGGAGCCTATCCTACGAGCAGTACTTC. Translated, it gives CASSPERSLSYEQYF.

This chain connects TRBV10-3 to TRBJ2-3; D not resolved. Germline CDR1 and CDR2: ENHRY and SYGVKD. V was shortened by 6 bases and J by 2 bases, with 6 bases between the two germline ends. This CDR3 region has 12 residues. CDR3 DNA sequence: TGTGCCATCAGGCCCGACACAGATACGCAGTATTTT. This codes for CAIRPDTDTQYF.

The genes are TRBV11-3 and TRBJ2-2, with unresolved D. Looked up from germline, CDR1 is SGHNT and CDR2 is YENEEA. The length of the CDR3 is 12 residues. Between the trimmed V and J ends, which lost 6 bases and 3 bases, there was a span of 5 bases. CDR3 residues: CASSRYTGELFF. CDR3 bases: TGTGCCAGCAGTCGATACACCGGGGAGCTGTTTTTT.

J is TRBJ1-3 and V is TRBV7-9, with TRBD1 matching 8 bases. With 8 bases clipped from V and 0 bases from J, the junction kept 9 bases outside the gene matches. CDR3 length equals 16 residues. Germline loops: CDR1 SEHNR, CDR2 FQNEAQ (reference sequence). This CDR3 is CASGTGQRNSGNTIYF. The CDR3 region has the DNA TGTGCCAGCGGGACAGGCCAACGCAACTCTGGAAACACCATATATTTT.

This chain connects TRBV9 to TRBJ2-7, with unresolved D. The CDR3 is made up of 14 amino acids. The V end lost 1 base, the J end lost 2 bases, and 10 bases lay between the germline ends. The V gene's germline CDR1 is SGDLS and CDR2 YYNGEE. The CDR3 nucleotides are TGTGCCAGCAGCGTAATCGCTGAGACCTACGAGCAGTACTTC. Amino acids: CASSVIAETYEQYF.

This sequence joins TRBV5-5 and TRBJ1-1; weak D call: TRBD1 (5 bases). The CDR3 has 14 residues. Trimming stripped 4 bases from V and 0 bases from J, with 10 bases between. Per the germline V gene, CDR1 is SGHKS and CDR2 is YYEKEE (reference sequence). The CDR3 nucleotides read TGTGCCAGCAGCCCATCGGGGGTGAACACTGAAGCTTTCTTT. It is translated as CASSPSGVNTEAFF. Supplemented by reference TRBV5-5 and TRBJ1-1, the full variable domain reads DAGVTQSPTHLIKTRGQQVTLRCSPISGHKSVSWYQQVLGQGPQFIFQYYEKEERGRGNFPDRFSARQFPNYSSELNVNALLLGDSALYLCASSPSGVNTEAFFGQGTRLTVV.

The chain has TRBV5-4 and TRBJ2-3; a possible D gene is TRBD1 (5 bases). The CDR3 runs to 13 residues. With 0 bases removed from V and 6 bases from J, the gap between germline ends came to 8 bases. Germline assignment: CDR1 SGHNT and CDR2 YYREEE (reference sequence). The CDR3 DNA reads TGTGCCAGCAGCTTGGAAGGGGCGGATACGCAGTATTTT. Protein: CASSLEGADTQYF.

The CDR3 loop reads CASSEGSRGSETQYF. The DNA of the CDR3 is TGTGCCAGCAGTGAAGGCAGCAGGGGGTCAGAGACCCAGTACTTC. This chain links TRBV6-1 with TRBJ2-5; 7 bases are a match to TRBD1. Losses at the gene ends were 1 base for V and 4 bases for J; bases not matched to a gene: 6. This CDR3 has 15 residues. CDR1 is MNHNS, CDR2 SASEGT, per germline.